The 32 T cell receptor beta chains given below trace back to one sample, sequenced in a study of T-cell reconstitution after alpha-beta-depleted transplantation in children. The TCRbeta library incorporated unique molecular identifiers. TCRdb fed the PCR reads into MiXCR, producing one record per CDR3 protein. The data show around 200,000 distinct CDR3 sequences, approximately 8.4% seen once. The sample consisted of PBMCs, mostly from graft donor cells, taken 360 days after TCRalphabeta/CD19-depleted stem cell transplant. The receptor set was obtained from a male patient aged 2 to 9 who had a stem cell transplant for acute myeloid leukemia, so the T cells may come from the graft donor.

J is TRBJ2-1 and V is TRBV11-2; 9 bases match TRBD1. This CDR3 spans 16 amino acids. V trimming: 5 bases; J trimming: 4 bases; junction bases outside the gene matches: 9. The germline V gene encodes CDR1 SGHAT and CDR2 FQNNGV. CDR3 sequence (DNA): TGTGCCAGCAGCCGTAGTTCGGACAGGGGATACAATGAGCAGTTCTTC. The encoded protein is CASSRSSDRGYNEQFF.

Ten or more counts support this clonotype. V and J are TRBV3-1 and TRBJ2-1; unclear D gene. Trimming left V 4 bases short and J 0 bases short, with 7 bases between. This CDR3 contains 14 residues. The germline V gene has CDR1 LGHDT and CDR2 YNNKEL (reference sequence). CDR3: CASSRAVSYNEQFF. The CDR3 region has the DNA TGTGCCAGCAGCCGGGCGGTCTCCTACAATGAGCAGTTCTTC.

The gene calls are TRBV24-1 and TRBJ2-2; weak D call: TRBD1 (6 bases). CDR1 and CDR2 (germline): KGHDR, SFDVKD. The CDR3 length is 13 residues. The CDR3 reads CGASETGTGELFF. The CDR3 bases are TGTGGGGCCAGTGAGACCGGGACAGGGGAGCTGTTTTTT.

This clonotype was observed many times. This chain uses TRBV5-1 with TRBJ1-1; 11 bases map to TRBD1. The V gene end was trimmed by 0 bases and the J gene end by 6 bases; junction bases not matched to a gene: 7. Germline CDR1 reads SGHRS; CDR2 reads YFSETQ. The CDR3 extends over 16 amino acids. The CDR3 sequence is CASSLAKDRGRAEAFF. The CDR3 DNA sequence: TGCGCCAGCAGCTTGGCCAAGGACAGGGGGCGAGCTGAAGCTTTCTTT.

The chain couples TRBV6-5 to TRBJ1-6; D is possibly TRBD1 (6 bases). Trimming pared 7 bases from V and 10 bases from J, leaving 11 bases between. The CDR3 length is 12 residues. In germline, CDR1 is MNHEY, CDR2 SVGAGI. The CDR3, as DNA: TGTGCCAGCAAGACAGGAGGATCACCCCTCCACTTT. This gives the protein CASKTGGSPLHF.

Many counts were recorded for this clonotype. This rearrangement joins TRBV6-5 to TRBJ1-1, with TRBD1 identical over 7 bases. V gave up 0 bases and J gave up 3 bases; unmatched junction bases: 1. The CDR3 is made up of 14 amino acids. CDR1 and CDR2 from the germline V gene are MNHEY and SVGAGI. The CDR3 nucleotides read TGTGCCAGCAGTTACTCGACAGGGTACACTGAAGCTTTCTTT. It encodes CASSYSTGYTEAFF.

This clonotype was observed a few times. The rearrangement links TRBV20-1 to TRBJ2-5, with TRBD1 matching 7 bases. The V and J ends lost 5 bases and 5 bases, in that order; junction bases with no gene match: 8. The CDR3 loop spans 13 amino acids. Germline CDR1 reads DFQATT; CDR2 reads SNEGSKA (reference sequence). CDR3: CSADYRGGETQYF. DNA of the CDR3: TGCAGTGCTGATTACAGGGGCGGCGAGACCCAGTACTTC.

This clonotype showed up many times. The rearrangement links TRBV12-5 to TRBJ1-1; D gene unclear. The germline gives CDR1 LGHNT, CDR2 FRNRAP. With 1 base removed from V and 3 bases from J, the gap between germline ends came to 9 bases. CDR3 length: 14 amino acids. DNA of the CDR3: TGTGCTAGTGGTTTGGCCGGGATCCACACTGAAGCTTTCTTT. This codes for CASGLAGIHTEAFF.

The chain links TRBV12-3 or TRBV12-4 to TRBJ1-1; D possibly corresponds to TRBD1 (5 bases). This CDR3 is built from 12 residues. The V end was cut by 8 bases, the J end by 6 bases, with 13 bases between. In nucleotides, the CDR3 is TGTGCCAGCGCCAAGACAGCCCCTGAAGCTTTCTTT. This encodes CASAKTAPEAFF.

At least ten counts were recorded for this clonotype. This chain uses TRBV20-1 with TRBJ2-1; D not resolved. Germline V CDR1 and CDR2: DFQATT, SNEGSKA (reference sequence). CDR3 size: 13 residues. Trimming removed 3 bases at V and 0 bases at J, with 6 bases between. CDR3 sequence (DNA): TGCAGTGCTAGCGCGAGCTCCTACAATGAGCAGTTCTTC. Translation: CSASASSYNEQFF.

This clonotype came up many times. The rearrangement links TRBV13 to TRBJ2-7, with TRBD2 matching over 9 bases. CDR3 size: 14 residues. V was pared by 5 bases and J by 5 bases, with 7 bases of the junction left unmatched. Germline CDR1 reads PRHDT; CDR2 reads FYEKMQ (reference sequence). CDR3 coding DNA: TGTGCCAGCAGCCAGGGACTAGCCGTTGACGAGCAGTACTTC. Its translation: CASSQGLAVDEQYF.

The sample holds many counts of this clonotype. The gene calls are TRBV25-1 and TRBJ2-4; D call uncertain. Trimming pared 0 bases from V and 12 bases from J, leaving 6 bases between. CDR3 length: 11 amino acids. Germline lookup yields CDR1 MGHDK and CDR2 SYGVNS. CDR3 DNA: TGTGCCAGCAGTGAATATGGGAATCAGTACTTC. Translating gives CASSEYGNQYF.

In its sample, this clonotype was seen many times. The chain is built from TRBV12-3 or TRBV12-4 and TRBJ2-7; maybe TRBD2 (5 bases). This CDR3 region has 12 residues. Trimming took off 3 bases at V and 6 bases at J, with 9 bases between the two ends. The CDR3 sequence: CASSFRGSEQYV. The CDR3 bases are TGTGCCAGCAGTTTCCGGGGTAGCGAGCAGTACGTC.

This clonotype came up a few times. The rearrangement links TRBV7-9 to TRBJ2-5, with D possibly being TRBD1 (5 bases). The length of the CDR3 is 14 residues. V lost 4 bases and J 1 base, leaving 10 bases between the germline ends. Germline CDR1 reads SEHNR; CDR2 reads FQNEAQ (reference sequence). The DNA for the CDR3 is TGTGCCAGCAGCTCGCAGGGAAGCCAAGAGACCCAGTACTTC. Translation gives CASSSQGSQETQYF.

V and J are TRBV5-1 and TRBJ2-7, with D hard to call. The CDR3 has 16 amino acids. Per germline, CDR1 SGHRS and CDR2 YFSETQ. Trimming removed 0 bases from V and 2 bases from J, with 15 bases in between. CDR3 protein: CASSLAPGRSPYEQYF. CDR3 coding DNA: TGCGCCAGCAGCTTGGCCCCCGGCAGGAGTCCCTACGAGCAGTACTTC.

This clonotype showed up just a few times. This chain uses TRBV5-6 with TRBJ2-7; TRBD2 matches 9 bases. Trimming removed 0 bases from V and 2 bases from J; junction bases left unmatched: 9. Per the germline V gene, CDR1 is SGHDT and CDR2 is YYEEEE. The CDR3 extends over 17 amino acids. The CDR3, as DNA: TGTGCCAGCAGCTTGGGTTTTCGCCTAGCGGGGACCTACGAGCAGTACTTC. Residues: CASSLGFRLAGTYEQYF. The variable domain in full, with the rest retrieved from reference TRBV5-6 and TRBJ2-7, is DAGVTQSPTHLIKTRGQQVTLRCSPKSGHDTVSWYQQALGQGPQFIFQYYEEEERQRGNFPDRFSGHQFPNYSSELNVNALLLGDSALYLCASSLGFRLAGTYEQYFGPGTRLTVT.

This clonotype has at least ten counts. The CDR3: CSARQRNTGELFF. CDR3 nucleotides: TGCAGTGCTAGACAGAGGAACACCGGGGAGCTGTTTTTT. The V call is TRBV20-1, the J call TRBJ2-2, with D hard to call. The CDR3 runs to 13 residues. The germline V gene encodes CDR1 DFQATT and CDR2 SNEGSKA (reference sequence). The germline V and J ends were trimmed by 2 bases and 1 base, with 5 bases remaining between them.

This clonotype occurred many times. V is TRBV20-1 and J is TRBJ1-2, with 7 nucleotides matching TRBD1. Trimming took 1 base from V and 2 from J; bases not matched to a gene: 1. This CDR3 is built from 13 residues. Germline-derived CDR1 and CDR2 are DFQATT and SNEGSKA (reference sequence). The CDR3 DNA follows: TGCAGTGCTAGAGCAGGGGGGAACTATGGCTACACCTTC. The encoded protein is CSARAGGNYGYTF.

This clonotype was recorded at least ten times. The V call is TRBV5-1, the J call TRBJ2-3; the match to TRBD1 covers 7 bases. CDR1 and CDR2 (germline): SGHRS, YFSETQ. The V gene end was trimmed by 4 bases and the J gene end by 1 base; junction bases not matched to a gene: 9. CDR3 length: 16 amino acids. The CDR3 sequence is CASSLYWTGRTDTQYF. CDR3 in DNA: TGCGCCAGCAGCCTGTACTGGACAGGACGCACAGATACGCAGTATTTT.

This sequence joins TRBV7-8 and TRBJ2-5, with D maybe TRBD2 (6 bases). The V and J ends lost 0 bases and 3 bases respectively, with 17 bases between them. Looked up from germline, CDR1 is SGHVS and CDR2 is FQNEAQ. The CDR3 extends over 17 amino acids. CDR3 sequence: CASSLARIGTYKETQYF. The DNA for the CDR3 is TGTGCCAGCAGCTTAGCGCGTATTGGGACTTACAAAGAGACCCAGTACTTC.

For the CDR3, the DNA is TGTGCCAGCAGCCAACCCAGAGGAGTGACAGATACGCAGTATTTT. Translating gives CASSQPRGVTDTQYF. The chain uses TRBV7-9 and TRBJ2-3; D remains unclear. Trimming removed 5 bases at V and 3 bases at J, with 15 bases between. Germline values: CDR1 SEHNR, CDR2 FQNEAQ (reference sequence). The CDR3 covers 15 residues.

The chain recombines TRBV20-1 with TRBJ2-1, with 11 bases fitting TRBD2. Germline CDR1 reads DFQATT; CDR2 reads SNEGSKA (reference sequence). The CDR3 covers 15 residues. The trim removed 2 bases at V and 2 bases at J, leaving 2 bases unmatched. The CDR3 nucleotides read TGCAGTGCTAGACTAGCGGGGGGCCCCTACAATGAGCAGTTCTTC. Translating gives CSARLAGGPYNEQFF.

This clonotype was observed at least ten times. The V call is TRBV3-1, the J call TRBJ2-2; TRBD2 matches 12 bases. The CDR3 is made up of 16 amino acids. Germline CDR1 LGHDT, CDR2 YNNKEL (reference sequence). V dropped 1 base and J dropped 4; count of bases not matched to a gene: 1. This chain's CDR3 is CASSQGLAGVTGELFF. The CDR3 coding sequence is TGTGCCAGCAGCCAAGGACTAGCGGGGGTCACCGGGGAGCTGTTTTTT.

Ten or more counts support this clonotype. The V and J genes are TRBV7-9 and TRBJ2-3; D ambiguous. This CDR3 has 13 residues. Germline assignment: CDR1 SEHNR and CDR2 FQNEAQ (reference sequence). Trimming shortened V by 1 base and J by 2 bases, and 4 bases separated the two germline ends. The CDR3 DNA sequence: TGTGCCAGCAGCTTAGAGGTCACAGATACGCAGTATTTT. As protein: CASSLEVTDTQYF. Full variable domain (rest looked up from reference TRBV7-9 and TRBJ2-3): DTGVSQNPRHKITKRGQNVTFRCDPISEHNRLYWYRQTLGQGPEFLTYFQNEAQLEKSRLLSDRFSAERPKGSFSTLEIQRTEQGDSAMYLCASSLEVTDTQYFGPGTRLTVL.

This clonotype was counted at least ten times. The chain uses TRBV24-1 and TRBJ2-3, with unresolved D. Trimming pared 0 bases from V and 6 bases from J, leaving 0 bases between. The V gene's germline CDR1 is KGHDR and CDR2 SFDVKD. The CDR3 covers 11 residues. The chain's CDR3 is CATSDLDTQYF. The CDR3 coding sequence is TGTGCCACCAGTGATTTGGATACGCAGTATTTT.

The chain carries TRBV5-1 and TRBJ2-7, with 12 bases fitting TRBD1. Germline V gene sequence: CDR1 SGHRS, CDR2 YFSETQ. This CDR3 has 14 residues. With V trimmed by 2 bases and J by 5 bases, 2 bases remained unmatched. CDR3 bases: TGCGCCAGCAGCTTCCGGGACAGGGGGCACGAGCAGTACGTC. It specifies CASSFRDRGHEQYV.

This clonotype was seen only a few times. V and J are TRBV4-2 and TRBJ2-1; the match to TRBD2 covers 9 bases. CDR3 length: 17 amino acids. V lost 1 base, J lost 6 bases, and 10 bases stayed unmatched. Looked up from germline, CDR1 is LGHNA and CDR2 is YNFKEQ. The CDR3 is CASSQVHRGRGGNEQFF. The CDR3 region has the DNA TGTGCCAGCAGCCAAGTCCATCGCGGGAGGGGGGGCAATGAGCAGTTCTTC.

There are a few counts of this clonotype. This chain connects TRBV5-6 to TRBJ2-5, with D perhaps matching TRBD2 (5 bases). The CDR3 is made up of 17 amino acids. Trimming left V 2 bases short and J 5 bases short, with 22 bases between. Germline CDR1 and CDR2: SGHDT and YYEEEE. CDR3 bases: TGTGCCAGCAGCTTAACTATTAGCGCACTTTCGGGGGAGACCCAGTACTTC. Its protein product is CASSLTISALSGETQYF.

This clonotype was seen a few times. This chain uses TRBV5-6 with TRBJ2-7; 9 bases match TRBD1. J lost 3 bases, V lost 3 bases, and 10 bases had no gene match. Germline lookup yields CDR1 SGHDT and CDR2 YYEEEE. The CDR3 contains 16 residues. CDR3 coding DNA: TGTGCCAGCAGCTACACCGGGACAGGGAAGGGCTACGAGCAGTACGTC. Its protein product is CASSYTGTGKGYEQYV.

This clonotype appeared many times. The chain employs TRBV7-8 and TRBJ2-3; D is undetermined. Germline assignment: CDR1 SGHVS and CDR2 FQNEAQ. There are 16 residues in the CDR3. Trimming removed 2 bases at V and 1 base at J, with 13 bases between. CDR3 sequence reads: CASSLSAGVGTDTQYF. In nucleotides, the CDR3 is TGTGCCAGCAGCTTATCTGCTGGGGTTGGCACAGATACGCAGTATTTT.

This clonotype came up a few times. The CDR3 spells CSASRRALNTEAFF. Written as DNA, the CDR3 is TGCAGTGCTAGTCGCCGCGCCCTGAACACTGAAGCTTTCTTT. V is TRBV20-1 and J is TRBJ1-1, with D uncertain. The CDR3 totals 14 residues. The V and J ends lost 3 bases and 0 bases respectively, with 11 bases between them. Germline CDR1 and CDR2: DFQATT and SNEGSKA (reference sequence).

Notes on this clonotype: The DNA is left out, because the CDR3 cannot be placed on it with certainty; the CDR3 is given as TCRdb lists it. CDR3 residues: CASSFFGQGKGPVGELFF. The genes are TRBV28 and TRBJ2-2; the D call TRBD1 from the table was never checked on the DNA. The CDR3 is 18 residues long, ends included. Looked up from germline, CDR1 is MDHEN and CDR2 is SYDVKM.